Reported below is one T cell receptor beta chain. The record originates from a study of T cells after somatic rescue of genetic block. The CDR3 runs to 14 residues. V was pared by 0 bases and J by 5 bases, with 10 bases between. Germline V lookup: CDR1 SNHLY, CDR2 FYNNEI. Assay: immunoSEQ multiplex PCR; the TCRdb copy retains only in-frame clones and omits some. The table records fewer than 150,000 clones, under 95% of them present only once. Sequencing used peripheral blood mononuclear cells (PBMCs). The sequence came from a woman aged 18-35 years. The chain has TRBV2 and TRBJ2-5, with D possibly matching TRBD2 (7 bases). The CDR3 DNA reads TGTGCCAGCAGTGAAGCAGGGGGAGGGGAGACCCAGTACTTC. Its protein is CASSEAGGGETQYF.